This T cell receptor beta chain emerged from a study of HIV-infected patients and healthy controls. cDNA was made from roughly 500 ng RNA using alpha and beta constant primers. Separate chain-specific third strand synthesis with multiplexing indices produced the alpha and beta libraries. Each cDNA molecule was barcoded, and a single primer pair amplified each chain. TCRdb re-analysed the 5' RACE reads in MiXCR, keeping a single row per CDR3 protein. The sample records 18,000 or so distinct CDR3 sequences, 10% to 15% being singletons. This clonotype was recorded a few times. Germline values: CDR1 SGHAT, CDR2 FQNNGV. The CDR3 extends over 14 amino acids. Trimming cost V 2 bases and J 6 bases, with 10 bases left between them. No cell fractionation was done, so the repertoire covers all unsorted peripheral blood T cells.

The sequenced sample consisted of blood. This TCR was recovered from an adult in good health. J is TRBJ2-2 and V is TRBV11-2, with D uncertain. The CDR3 DNA reads TGTGCCAGCAGCTTACTCCCATCGGCCGGGGAGCTGTTTTTT. Protein product: CASSLLPSAGELFF.